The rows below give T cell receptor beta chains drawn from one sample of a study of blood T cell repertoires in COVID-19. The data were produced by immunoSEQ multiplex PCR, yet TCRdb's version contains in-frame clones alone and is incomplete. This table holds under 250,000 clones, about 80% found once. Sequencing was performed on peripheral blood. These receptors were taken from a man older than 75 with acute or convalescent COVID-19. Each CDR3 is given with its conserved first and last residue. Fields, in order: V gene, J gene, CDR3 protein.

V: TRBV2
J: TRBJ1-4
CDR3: CARVTGKKNEKLFF

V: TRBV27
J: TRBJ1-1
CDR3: CASSSRPGNTEAFF

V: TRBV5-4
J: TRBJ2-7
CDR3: CASSPSGSGYEQYF

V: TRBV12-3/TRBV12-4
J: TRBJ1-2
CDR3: CASSSLYGYTF

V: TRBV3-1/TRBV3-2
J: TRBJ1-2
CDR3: CASSPQDRANYGYTF

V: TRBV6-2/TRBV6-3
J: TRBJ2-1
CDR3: CASSYSPGLAGGPPLF

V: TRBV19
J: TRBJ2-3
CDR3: CASSTRGYETDTQYF

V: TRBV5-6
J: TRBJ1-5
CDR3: CASSFYGGNQPQHF

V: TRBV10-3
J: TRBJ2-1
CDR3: CAISEGGGQGKWNEQFF

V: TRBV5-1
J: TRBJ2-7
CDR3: CASSLDPAGGPYEQYF

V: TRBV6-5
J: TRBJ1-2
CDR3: CASTTQRGYGYTF

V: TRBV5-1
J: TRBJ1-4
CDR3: CASSPGQGGWRNEKLFF

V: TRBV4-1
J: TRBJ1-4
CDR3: CASSRGQGPNNEKLFF

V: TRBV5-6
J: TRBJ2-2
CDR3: CASSLGPGTGRTGELFF

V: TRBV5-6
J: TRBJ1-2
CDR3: CASSRTVLSNYGYTF

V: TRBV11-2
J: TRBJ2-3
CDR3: CASSLSPDTQYF

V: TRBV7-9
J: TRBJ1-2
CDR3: CASSTGAGGQRYGYTF

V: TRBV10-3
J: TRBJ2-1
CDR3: CAISGVPGGNEQFF

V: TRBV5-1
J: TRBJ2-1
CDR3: CASSLYGDRINNEQFF

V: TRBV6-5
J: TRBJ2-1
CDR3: CASRIAGGHHEQFF

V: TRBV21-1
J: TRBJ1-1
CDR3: CASSKEALNTEAFF

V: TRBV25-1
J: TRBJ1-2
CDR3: CASSKYSGYTF

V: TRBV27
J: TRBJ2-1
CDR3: CASSLYGRRTSGRNEQFF

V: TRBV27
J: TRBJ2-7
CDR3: CASSLLDLAGEQYF

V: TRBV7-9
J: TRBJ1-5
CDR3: CASSLWSGGAGQPQHF

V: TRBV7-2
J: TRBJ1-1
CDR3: CATEGQMNTEAFF

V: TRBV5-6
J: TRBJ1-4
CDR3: CASSFSSNKLFF

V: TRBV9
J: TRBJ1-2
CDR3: CASSVDPTANYGYTF

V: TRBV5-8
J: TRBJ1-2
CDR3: CASSLRGREANGYTF

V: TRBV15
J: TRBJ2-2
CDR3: CATSTGLAGGPTGELFF

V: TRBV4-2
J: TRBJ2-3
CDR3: CASSQTLGGLGDTQYF

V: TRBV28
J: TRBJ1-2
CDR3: CASSLRHYYGYTF

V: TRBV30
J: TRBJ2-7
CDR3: CAWSVAGGFYEQYF

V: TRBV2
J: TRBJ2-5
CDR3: CANGGLETQYF

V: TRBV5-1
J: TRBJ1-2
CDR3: CASSANRGQGVKGYTF

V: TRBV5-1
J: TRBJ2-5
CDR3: CASSPGTTQETQYF

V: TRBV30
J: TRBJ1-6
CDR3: CAWTGQGVRNSPLHF

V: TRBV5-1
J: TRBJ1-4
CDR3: CASSPRAGATNEKLFF

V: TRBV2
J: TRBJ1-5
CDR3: CASSLRAGPQHF

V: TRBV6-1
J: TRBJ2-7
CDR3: CASSEARTGGQQYF

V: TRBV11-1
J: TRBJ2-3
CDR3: CASSRGGRDTQYF

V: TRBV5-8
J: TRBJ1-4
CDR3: CASSSGSQSTNEKLFF